Sequencing of this TCR beta chain was carried out in a study of T cell repertoires in cytomegalovirus infection. Study summary: In public TCR beta signatures, there were indications of both CMV infection and matching HLA type. General observations from the study: Using cumulative public TCR beta family frequency, the authors identified those who carried CMV together with the relevant HLA. HLA-C-restricted, CMV-specific TCR beta clonotypes were dominant ex vivo.

After removal of 3 bases from V and 0 bases from J, the junction contained 5 bases not matched to a gene. Germline V gene sequence: CDR1 GTSNPN, CDR2 SVGIG (reference sequence). The CDR3 spans 15 residues. TCRdb processed the reads anew with MiXCR; each CDR3 protein has one entry. The sample holds roughly 200,000 distinct CDR3 sequences, 8% to 10% seen once. This clonotype was counted a few times. The target antigen is unknown. V gene TRBV30 combines with J gene TRBJ1-3, with 7 nucleotides matching TRBD1. The sequencing sample was made of PBMCs. This receptor was taken from a human donor in good health (CMV status not recorded). Some clones in this sample may be carry-over from other donors' samples. DNA of the CDR3: TGTGCCTGGAGCCGGGACAGCGGCTCTGGAAACACCATATATTTT. It yields the protein CAWSRDSGSGNTIYF.